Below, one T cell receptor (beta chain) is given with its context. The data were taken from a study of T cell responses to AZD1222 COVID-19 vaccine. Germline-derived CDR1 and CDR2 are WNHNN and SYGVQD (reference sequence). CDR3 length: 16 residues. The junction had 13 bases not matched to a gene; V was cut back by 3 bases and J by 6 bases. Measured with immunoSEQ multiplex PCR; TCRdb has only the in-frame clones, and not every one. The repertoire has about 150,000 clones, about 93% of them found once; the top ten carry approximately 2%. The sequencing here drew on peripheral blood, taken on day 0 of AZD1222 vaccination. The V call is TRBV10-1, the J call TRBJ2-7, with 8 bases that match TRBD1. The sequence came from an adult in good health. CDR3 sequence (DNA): TGCGCCAGCAGTGATAACCGCCGGACAGGGTCGGGCGAGCAGTACTTC. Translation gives CASSDNRRTGSGEQYF.